Listed below are T cell receptor beta chains from one sample, sequenced in a study of T cells in Graves' hyperthyroidism and ophthalmopathy. TCRdb processed the multiplex PCR reads anew with MiXCR; each CDR3 protein has one entry. The sample yields around 500,000 distinct CDR3 sequences, 14% seen once. Material for sequencing was blood. The receptors were gathered from a woman between 35 and 50 years old with Graves' hyperthyroidism. CDR3s include the opening cysteine and the closing phenylalanine or tryptophan. D genes are given only for firm matches. The listing skips clone size in some rows; elsewhere it reads once, few, many or a size class.

TRBJ2-1 | TRBV11-2 | NA | TRBD2 | CASRVTGTSGNNEQFF | TGTGCCAGCAGAGTAACTGGGACTAGCGGAAACAATGAGCAGTTCTTC
TRBJ2-1 | TRBV9 | NA | TRBD2 | CASSGALETAYNEQFF | TGTGCTAGCAGCGGGGCCCTGGAGACGGCGTACAATGAGCAGTTCTTC
TRBJ1-5 | TRBV2 | NA | NA | CASNLQGNQPQHF | TGTGCCAGCAACCTGCAGGGCAATCAGCCCCAGCATTTT
TRBJ2-1 | TRBV20-1 | many | TRBD2 | CSARDLSLAGGDSYNEQFF | TGCAGTGCTAGAGATTTGAGTCTAGCGGGAGGGGACTCCTACAATGAGCAGTTCTTC
TRBJ1-2 | TRBV25-1 | few | NA | CASSALGGYTF | TGTGCCAGCAGTGCCCTCGGTGGCTACACCTTC
TRBJ1-6 | TRBV6-2/TRBV6-3 | NA | NA | CASSGGTGSPLHF | TGTGCCAGCAGTGGGGGGACGGGTTCACCCCTCCACTTT
TRBJ1-5 | TRBV6-1 | many | NA | CASSLRSNSNQPQHF | TGTGCCAGCAGTTTAAGGTCTAATAGCAATCAGCCCCAGCATTTT
TRBJ2-7 | TRBV5-1 | many | TRBD1 | CASSPGTGPSHEQYF | TGCGCCAGCAGCCCCGGGACAGGGCCCTCCCACGAGCAGTACTTC
TRBJ2-1 | TRBV12-3/TRBV12-4 | many | TRBD1 | CASSAGTGGNEQFF | TGTGCCAGCAGTGCCGGGACAGGGGGCAATGAGCAGTTCTTC
TRBJ1-2 | TRBV27 | NA | NA | CASSPWGGADYGYTF | TGTGCCAGCAGTCCCTGGGGGGGGGCTGACTATGGCTACACCTTC
TRBJ2-1 | TRBV13 | many | TRBD2 | CASSLYSLAGVNEQFF | TGTGCCAGCAGCTTATATTCCCTAGCGGGAGTGAATGAGCAGTTCTTC
TRBJ1-1 | TRBV28 | many | NA | CASSLAQLNTEAFF | TGTGCCAGCAGTTTAGCACAGTTAAACACTGAAGCTTTCTTT
TRBJ1-5 | TRBV2 | many | NA | CASREWRGVQPQHF | TGTGCCAGCAGGGAGTGGAGGGGCGTTCAGCCCCAGCATTTT
TRBJ1-4 | TRBV30 | many | TRBD1 | CAWRHRGRNEKLFF | TGTGCCTGGAGGCACAGGGGGCGCAATGAAAAACTGTTTTTT
TRBJ2-3 | TRBV29-1 | NA | NA | CSVTLPADTQYF | TGCAGCGTGACTTTGCCCGCAGATACGCAGTATTTT
TRBJ1-2 | TRBV2 | many | NA | CASSPPRVLGYTF | TGTGCCAGCAGTCCGCCCCGGGTCCTCGGCTACACCTTC
TRBJ2-2 | TRBV12-3/TRBV12-4 | NA | TRBD1 | CASSRDRDTGELFF | TGTGCCAGCAGCAGGGACAGGGACACCGGGGAGCTGTTTTTT
TRBJ2-1 | TRBV11-1 | few | NA | CASSFSNGLGQAYNEQFF | TGTGCCAGCAGCTTTTCGAATGGATTGGGACAAGCCTACAATGAGCAGTTCTTC
TRBJ2-2 | TRBV20-1 | many | TRBD2 | CSARRAGVAGELFF | TGCAGTGCTAGAAGAGCGGGGGTTGCCGGGGAGCTGTTTTTT
TRBJ2-3 | TRBV5-1 | many | NA | CASSLGGSGTSTDTQYF | TGCGCCAGCAGCTTGGGGGGAAGCGGAACTAGCACAGATACGCAGTATTTT
TRBJ2-7 | TRBV4-2 | few | NA | CASSRGGANEQYF | TGTGCCAGCAGCCGAGGAGGGGCCAACGAGCAGTACTTC
TRBJ1-2 | TRBV6-1 | NA | NA | CATAAGGNYGYTF | TGTGCCACCGCGGCGGGGGGCAACTATGGCTACACCTTC
TRBJ2-7 | TRBV10-3 | many | TRBD2 | CAITAGDDYEQYF | TGTGCCATCACAGCGGGAGATGACTACGAGCAGTACTTC
TRBJ1-1 | TRBV28 | NA | NA | CASRETGLTRNTEAFF | TGTGCCAGCAGGGAGACGGGTTTAACGAGGAACACTGAAGCTTTCTTT
TRBJ2-1 | TRBV10-3 | many | NA | CAISDPHYTPRGLNEQFF | TGTGCCATCAGTGATCCCCACTATACCCCCCGGGGATTGAATGAGCAGTTCTTC
TRBJ1-2 | TRBV18 | many | NA | CASSPGSENPYGYTF | TGTGCCAGCTCACCAGGGTCAGAAAATCCCTATGGCTACACCTTC
TRBJ1-1 | TRBV2 | many | NA | CASKVGPGSGTEAFF | TGTGCCAGCAAGGTGGGACCGGGGAGTGGGACTGAAGCTTTCTTT
TRBJ2-3 | TRBV24-1 | NA | TRBD2 | CATSDASGRFTDTQYF | TGTGCCACCAGTGACGCTAGCGGGAGATTCACAGATACGCAGTATTTT
TRBJ2-5 | TRBV5-1 | many | TRBD2 | CASSLGSGVQETQYF | TGCGCCAGCAGCTTGGGGAGCGGGGTACAAGAGACCCAGTACTTC
TRBJ1-4 | TRBV12-3/TRBV12-4 | many | NA | CASSLSRVSNEKLFF | TGTGCCAGCAGTTTGAGTAGGGTTTCTAATGAAAAACTGTTTTTT
TRBJ2-1 | TRBV20-1 | NA | TRBD2 | CSASGTSAWTTYNEQFF | TGCAGTGCTTCCGGGACTAGCGCATGGACTACCTACAATGAGCAGTTCTTC
TRBJ2-2 | TRBV27 | once | TRBD2 | CASSSPPGLAGGRGTGELFF | TGTGCCAGCAGTTCCCCCCCGGGACTAGCGGGAGGTAGGGGTACCGGGGAGCTGTTTTTT
TRBJ2-5 | TRBV3-1 | NA | TRBD1 | CASSDLINRGREETQYF | TGTGCCAGCAGTGATCTCATTAACAGGGGGCGAGAAGAGACCCAGTACTTC
TRBJ1-1 | TRBV30 | many | NA | CAWRQLLGYTEAFF | TGTGCCTGGAGACAGCTTTTGGGGTACACTGAAGCTTTCTTT
TRBJ2-5 | TRBV20-1 | many | TRBD2 | CSASGTSGSGQETQYF | TGCAGTGCTAGCGGGACTAGCGGGAGTGGCCAAGAGACCCAGTACTTC
TRBJ1-5 | TRBV3-1 | many | TRBD1 | CASSQDPATGAYSNQPQHF | TGTGCCAGCAGCCAAGATCCGGCGACAGGGGCGTATAGCAATCAGCCCCAGCATTTT
TRBJ2-5 | TRBV20-1 | many | TRBD1 | CSAGPGGSSEKTQYF | TGCAGTGCTGGCCCAGGGGGCAGTAGCGAGAAGACCCAGTACTTC
TRBJ1-2 | TRBV20-1 | many | NA | CSAREEARDGYTF | TGCAGTGCTAGGGAGGAAGCTCGGGATGGCTACACCTTC
TRBJ2-2 | TRBV24-1 | few | TRBD1 | CATSGYSGGYGGELFF | TGTGCCACCAGTGGCTATTCAGGGGGCTATGGCGGGGAGCTGTTTTTT
TRBJ2-5 | TRBV28 | many | TRBD1 | CASSYGPAGGQETQYF | TGTGCCAGCAGTTATGGGCCGGCAGGGGGCCAAGAGACCCAGTACTTC
TRBJ1-1 | TRBV27 | many | NA | CASSSIPTGPEAEAFF | TGTGCCAGCAGTTCCATCCCGACAGGACCAGAGGCTGAAGCTTTCTTT
TRBJ2-2 | TRBV7-3 | few | NA | CASSFSGAPPNTGELFF | TGTGCCAGCAGCTTTTCAGGGGCCCCCCCGAACACCGGGGAGCTGTTTTTT
TRBJ2-1 | TRBV11-3 | many | NA | CASSLDNREQFF | TGTGCCAGCAGCTTAGATAACCGGGAGCAGTTCTTC
TRBJ2-1 | TRBV12-5 | few | NA | CASGQGGNEQFF | TGTGCTAGTGGTCAAGGGGGGAATGAGCAGTTCTTC
TRBJ1-4 | TRBV9 | few | NA | CASSVATGGKLFF | TGTGCCAGCAGCGTAGCTACCGGGGGAAAACTGTTTTTT
TRBJ2-1 | TRBV6-2/TRBV6-3 | NA | NA | CASSYPANSFGEQFF | TGTGCCAGCAGTTACCCGGCAAATTCTTTCGGTGAGCAGTTCTTC
TRBJ1-2 | TRBV27 | many | NA | CASSPTGHYGYTF | TGTGCCAGCAGTCCCACCGGGCACTATGGCTACACCTTC
TRBJ1-2 | TRBV29-1 | many | NA | CSVESRQKYGYTF | TGCAGCGTTGAATCGCGACAGAAATATGGCTACACCTTC
TRBJ2-7 | TRBV6-1 | many | NA | CASTVAVLSYEQYF | TGTGCCAGCACCGTAGCGGTACTTTCCTACGAGCAGTACTTC
TRBJ2-2 | TRBV7-2 | many | NA | CASSDGPYTGELFF | TGTGCCAGCAGCGACGGACCATACACCGGGGAGCTGTTTTTT
TRBJ2-1 | TRBV29-1 | NA | TRBD2 | CSVPTSGRANEQFF | TGCAGCGTTCCAACTAGCGGGAGGGCTAATGAGCAGTTCTTC
TRBJ1-5 | TRBV20-1 | many | NA | CSARDVGFDQPQHF | TGCAGTGCTAGAGATGTGGGGTTCGATCAGCCCCAGCATTTT
TRBJ2-5 | TRBV7-9 | NA | NA | CVSSLGPWETQYF | TGTGTCAGCAGCCTAGGACCGTGGGAGACCCAGTACTTC
TRBJ2-1 | TRBV2 | many | TRBD1 | CASSEGGQGRYNEQFF | TGTGCCAGCAGTGAAGGGGGACAGGGGCGATACAATGAGCAGTTCTTC
TRBJ2-7 | TRBV29-1 | many | NA | CSGVSTGTYEQYF | TGCAGCGGGGTATCGACAGGAACCTACGAGCAGTACTTC
TRBJ2-2 | TRBV6-2/TRBV6-3 | many | TRBD1 | CASRQGAGELFF | TGTGCCAGCAGACAGGGGGCCGGGGAGCTGTTTTTT